Listed below are T cell receptor beta chains from one sample, sequenced in a study of blood T cell repertoires in COVID-19. Repertoires were generated with immunoSEQ multiplex PCR, while TCRdb's copy carries only in-frame clones and drops some. Of some 120,000 clones detected, approximately 90% appear once; the ten largest clones hold just over 2%. The material sequenced was peripheral blood. The origin of the receptors is a man in his forties or fifties with COVID-19, enrolled during active disease. CDR3s include the opening cysteine and the closing phenylalanine or tryptophan. A D gene is named only where the DNA matches it firmly. Clone size, where shown, is once, few, many, or a class for clones that have expanded.

j_gene: TRBJ2-1
v_gene: TRBV24-1
d_gene: .
abundance: .
CDR3aa: CATSDFRTHEQFF

j_gene: TRBJ2-5
v_gene: TRBV18
d_gene: .
abundance: .
CDR3aa: CASSPSRGTHQETQYF

j_gene: TRBJ1-2
v_gene: TRBV19
d_gene: .
abundance: .
CDR3aa: CASRTSTGTLNYGYTF

j_gene: TRBJ2-1
v_gene: TRBV5-1
d_gene: TRBD2
abundance: .
CDR3aa: CASSSQTSGRPSSYNEQFF

j_gene: TRBJ2-3
v_gene: TRBV28
d_gene: .
abundance: few
CDR3aa: CASSPFSLREGADTQYF

j_gene: TRBJ2-1
v_gene: TRBV7-6
d_gene: TRBD2
abundance: .
CDR3aa: CASSLAGLAGVDEQFF

j_gene: TRBJ1-1
v_gene: TRBV19
d_gene: .
abundance: few
CDR3aa: CASSIGQTNTEAFF

j_gene: TRBJ2-7
v_gene: TRBV30
d_gene: TRBD2
abundance: .
CDR3aa: CAWSALAGGTLPYEQYF

j_gene: TRBJ2-3
v_gene: TRBV11-2
d_gene: .
abundance: .
CDR3aa: CASSPPGVADTQYF

j_gene: TRBJ1-6
v_gene: TRBV4-3
d_gene: .
abundance: .
CDR3aa: CASSQGSRVGSPLHF

j_gene: TRBJ1-2
v_gene: TRBV9
d_gene: .
abundance: .
CDR3aa: CASSVGEYGYTF

j_gene: TRBJ1-2
v_gene: TRBV7-9
d_gene: .
abundance: .
CDR3aa: CASSLVSGGEGYGYTF

j_gene: TRBJ2-1
v_gene: TRBV23-1
d_gene: .
abundance: .
CDR3aa: CASSLGGRQGPVGGQFF

j_gene: TRBJ2-2
v_gene: TRBV2
d_gene: .
abundance: .
CDR3aa: CASSDRESNTGELFF

j_gene: TRBJ2-5
v_gene: TRBV15
d_gene: TRBD1
abundance: once
CDR3aa: CATSRGTGVGETQYF

j_gene: TRBJ2-1
v_gene: TRBV14
d_gene: TRBD2
abundance: once
CDR3aa: CASSLAGAYYEQFF

j_gene: TRBJ1-2
v_gene: TRBV3-1/TRBV3-2
d_gene: TRBD1
abundance: .
CDR3aa: CASSQEWQGASGYTF

j_gene: TRBJ1-3
v_gene: TRBV5-1
d_gene: .
abundance: .
CDR3aa: CASSFFGRSSGNTIYF

j_gene: TRBJ2-3
v_gene: TRBV3-1/TRBV3-2
d_gene: .
abundance: once
CDR3aa: CASSQDQGTSQYF

j_gene: TRBJ1-2
v_gene: TRBV7-2
d_gene: .
abundance: .
CDR3aa: CASSPSGGIFDGYTF

j_gene: TRBJ1-2
v_gene: TRBV6-1
d_gene: .
abundance: .
CDR3aa: CASSEVAGVVYGYTF

j_gene: TRBJ1-2
v_gene: TRBV30
d_gene: TRBD1
abundance: .
CDR3aa: CAWSGTGNYGYTF

j_gene: TRBJ1-4
v_gene: TRBV6-2/TRBV6-3
d_gene: TRBD1
abundance: .
CDR3aa: CASSYLPGTGGEKLFF

j_gene: TRBJ2-1
v_gene: TRBV25-1
d_gene: .
abundance: .
CDR3aa: CASSVGTLLRVNNEQFF

j_gene: TRBJ2-3
v_gene: TRBV7-9
d_gene: .
abundance: .
CDR3aa: CASSQMDTQYF